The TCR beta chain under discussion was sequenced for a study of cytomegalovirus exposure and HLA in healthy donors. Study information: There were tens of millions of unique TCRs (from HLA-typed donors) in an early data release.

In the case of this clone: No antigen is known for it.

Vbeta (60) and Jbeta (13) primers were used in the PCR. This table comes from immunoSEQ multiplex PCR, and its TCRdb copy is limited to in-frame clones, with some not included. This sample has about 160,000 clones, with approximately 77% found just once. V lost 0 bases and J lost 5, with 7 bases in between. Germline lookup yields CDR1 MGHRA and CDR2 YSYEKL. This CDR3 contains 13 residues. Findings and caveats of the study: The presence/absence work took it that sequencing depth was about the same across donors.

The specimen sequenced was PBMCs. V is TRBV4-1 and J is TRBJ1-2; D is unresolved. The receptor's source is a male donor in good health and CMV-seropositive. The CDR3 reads CASSQDQKYGYTF. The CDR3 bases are TGCGCCAGCAGCCAAGACCAAAAATATGGCTACACCTTC.